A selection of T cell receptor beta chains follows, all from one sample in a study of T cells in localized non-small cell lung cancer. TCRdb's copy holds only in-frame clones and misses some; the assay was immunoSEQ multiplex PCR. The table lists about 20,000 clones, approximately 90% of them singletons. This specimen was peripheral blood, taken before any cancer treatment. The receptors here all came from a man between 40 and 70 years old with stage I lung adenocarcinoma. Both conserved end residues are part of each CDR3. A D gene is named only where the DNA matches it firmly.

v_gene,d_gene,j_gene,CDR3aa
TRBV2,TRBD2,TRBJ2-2,CASSGLAVLTGELFF
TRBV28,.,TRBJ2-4,CASSSFSGQTIKNIQYF
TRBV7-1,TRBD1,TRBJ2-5,CASSRDRGGETQYF
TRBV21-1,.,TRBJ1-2,CASSPQGAFNYGYTF
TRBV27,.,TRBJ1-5,CASSLKRGAGQPQHF
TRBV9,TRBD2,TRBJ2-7,CASSVGTTHSYEQYF
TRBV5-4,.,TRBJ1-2,CAFKGGGSTDYGYTF
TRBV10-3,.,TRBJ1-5,CAISDEGHQPQHF
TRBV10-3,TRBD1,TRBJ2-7,CATGTGPYEQYF
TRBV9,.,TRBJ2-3,CASSVGSTYTDTQYF
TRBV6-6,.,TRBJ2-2,CASSYSTQAASFF
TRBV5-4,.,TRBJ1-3,CALGSSGNTIYF
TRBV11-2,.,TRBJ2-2,CASSPGLSGELFF
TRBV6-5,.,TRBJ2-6,CASASSSGANVLTF
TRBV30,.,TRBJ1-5,CAWSAGGNQPQHF
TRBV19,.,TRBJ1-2,CASSPFGANYGYTF
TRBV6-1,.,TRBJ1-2,CASSEARGGGYTF
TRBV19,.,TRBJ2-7,CASSIVGFDEQYF
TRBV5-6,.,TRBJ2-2,CASSFWAVTNTGELFF
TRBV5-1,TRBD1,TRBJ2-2,CASSLAHRGRSTGELFF
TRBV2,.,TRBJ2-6,CASSESGANVLTF
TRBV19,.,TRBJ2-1,CASSIGNGNEQFF
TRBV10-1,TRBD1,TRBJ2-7,CASSDAGQVYEQYF
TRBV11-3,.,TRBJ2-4,CASSPQGKNIQYF
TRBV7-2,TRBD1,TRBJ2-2,CASSAWTGGPTGELFF
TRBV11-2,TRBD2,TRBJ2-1,CASSSLHSGRATEQFF
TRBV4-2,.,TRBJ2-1,CASSQEKDYNEQFF
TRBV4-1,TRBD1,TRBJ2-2,CASSQRDRGSGELFF
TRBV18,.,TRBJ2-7,CASSPQGGYEQYF
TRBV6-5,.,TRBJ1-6,CASSYRAERPLHF
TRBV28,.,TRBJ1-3,CASSLFGGSGNTIYF
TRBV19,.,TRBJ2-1,CASSIARGPYNEQFF
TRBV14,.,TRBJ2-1,CASSQTTPKQFF
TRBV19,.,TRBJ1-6,CASSSRTIRREGSPLHF
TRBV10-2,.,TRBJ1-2,CASGGGRPNGYTF
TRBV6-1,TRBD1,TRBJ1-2,CASSTTGGGDGYTF
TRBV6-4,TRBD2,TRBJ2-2,CASSDSWTSKGGELFF
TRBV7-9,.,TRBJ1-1,CASSFDEGRTEAFF
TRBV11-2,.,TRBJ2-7,CASSLGNNYEQYF
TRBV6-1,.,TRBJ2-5,CASPRQETQYF
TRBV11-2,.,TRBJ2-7,CASSLTGTSEQYF
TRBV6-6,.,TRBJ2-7,CASSNQDFKSYEQYF
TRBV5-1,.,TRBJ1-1,CASCEWIGSDTFF
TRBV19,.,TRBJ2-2,CASRELPLTGELFF
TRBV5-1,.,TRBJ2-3,CASRRASSTDTQYF
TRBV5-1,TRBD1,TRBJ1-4,CASSLGVTGGRSEKLFF
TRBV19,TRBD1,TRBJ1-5,CASTTRGNGNQPQHF